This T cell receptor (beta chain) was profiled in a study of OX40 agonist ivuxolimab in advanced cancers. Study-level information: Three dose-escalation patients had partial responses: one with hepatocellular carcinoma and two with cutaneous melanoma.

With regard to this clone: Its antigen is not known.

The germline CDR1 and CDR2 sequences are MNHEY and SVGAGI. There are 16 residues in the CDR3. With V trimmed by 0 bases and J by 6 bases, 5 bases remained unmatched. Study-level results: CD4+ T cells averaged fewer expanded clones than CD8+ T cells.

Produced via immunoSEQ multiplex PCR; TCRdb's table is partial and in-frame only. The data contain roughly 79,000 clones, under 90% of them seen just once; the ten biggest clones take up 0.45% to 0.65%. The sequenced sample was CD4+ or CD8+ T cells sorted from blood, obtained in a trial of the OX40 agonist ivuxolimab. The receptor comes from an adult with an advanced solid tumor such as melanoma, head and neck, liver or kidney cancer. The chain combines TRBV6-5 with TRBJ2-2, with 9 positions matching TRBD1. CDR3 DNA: TGTGCCAGCAGTTACTCCGGGACAGGGAAGTCCGGGGAGCTGTTTTTT. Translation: CASSYSGTGKSGELFF.